This paragraph reports one T cell receptor beta chain. Assay: immunoSEQ multiplex PCR; the TCRdb copy retains only in-frame clones and omits some. Among roughly 1,500,000 clones, 95% to 99% were seen once, and the ten largest hold less than 0.55%. Germline V lookup: CDR1 MGHRA, CDR2 YSYEKL. This CDR3 has 16 amino acids. Trimming at V came to 0 bases and at J to 4 bases, leaving 7 bases not matched to a gene. These data originate in a study of shared clonotypes between healthy human individuals. The chain joins TRBV4-1 to TRBJ1-2; 8 bases agree with TRBD1. This clonotype was sampled from a man aged 25 to 40 in good health. The sample taken for sequencing was naive CD4+ T cells sorted from blood. The subset denotes: CD45RA+ positively selected. CDR3 in DNA: TGCGCCAGCAGCCAAGAAGACAGGGGCTCACCCTATGGCTACACCTTC. Translating gives CASSQEDRGSPYGYTF.